The 4 T cell receptor beta chains reported below all come from one sample, sequenced in a study of OX40 agonist ivuxolimab in advanced cancers. Produced via immunoSEQ multiplex PCR; TCRdb's table is partial and in-frame only. The sample records some 33,000 clones, about four fifths being singletons. The specimen was CD4+ or CD8+ T cells sorted from blood, collected in a trial of the OX40 agonist ivuxolimab. These receptors all come from an adult with an advanced solid tumor such as melanoma, head and neck, liver or kidney cancer.

This chain joins TRBV5-6 and TRBJ2-1; 13 positions match TRBD2. CDR1 SGHDT and CDR2 YYEEEE come from the germline V gene. The CDR3 has 15 amino acids. The J segment lost 8 bases and the V segment lost 4 bases, leaving 6 bases of the junction unmatched. This CDR3 reads CASSMPGLAGYEQFF. The CDR3 DNA sequence: TGTGCCAGCAGCATGCCGGGACTAGCGGGGTATGAGCAGTTCTTC.

This chain connects TRBV18 to TRBJ2-2; perhaps D is TRBD1 or TRBD2 (6 bases each). The CDR3 totals 15 residues. Germline CDR1 and CDR2: KGHSH and LQKENI. Between the trimmed V and J ends, which lost 3 bases and 7 bases, there was a span of 15 bases. The DNA of the CDR3 is TGTGCCAGCTCACCGAGACAGGAGGGTGGCGGGGAGCTGTTTTTT. It encodes CASSPRQEGGGELFF.

The chain has TRBV6-6 and TRBJ1-5, with a tentative D call TRBD1 (6 bases). CDR3 length: 14 amino acids. CDR1 MNHNY and CDR2 SVGAGI come from the germline V gene (reference sequence). Trimming removed 2 bases from V and 5 bases from J, with 10 bases in between. The CDR3: CASSYQEGDQPQHF. The CDR3 nucleotides are TGTGCCAGCAGTTACCAAGAGGGGGATCAGCCCCAGCATTTT.

This clone is classed as medium-sized. V gene TRBV9 combines with J gene TRBJ2-7; TRBD2 agrees at 7 bases. The CDR3 length is 14 residues. V shed 4 bases, J shed 4 bases, and the junction held 8 bases outside the gene matches. Germline CDR1 SGDLS, CDR2 YYNGEE. The CDR3 spells CASSPSGTGYEQYF. The DNA for the CDR3 is TGTGCCAGCAGCCCGAGCGGGACGGGGTACGAGCAGTACTTC. The complete variable domain, with remaining parts taken from reference TRBV9 and TRBJ2-7, reads DSGVTQTPKHLITATGQRVTLRCSPRSGDLSVYWYQQSLDQGLQFLIQYYNGEERAKGNILERFSAQQFPDLHSELNLSSLELGDSALYFCASSPSGTGYEQYFGPGTRLTVT.